This T cell receptor (beta chain) was captured by sequencing in a study of patients and donors after allogeneic stem cell transplantation. Via MiXCR, TCRdb re-called the RT-PCR reads, giving one row per CDR3 protein. The table lists some 960,000 distinct CDR3 sequences, about a sixth of them singletons. J was trimmed by 4 bases and V by 3 bases; bases with no gene match: 13. Per germline, CDR1 LNHDA and CDR2 SQIVND (reference sequence). The CDR3 extends over 18 amino acids. This chain connects TRBV19 to TRBJ2-1; 9 bases fit TRBD2. The sample comprised blood, either unsorted or a sorted T cell fraction (not recorded which). This TCR was sampled from a human donor who was either an allogeneic HSCT recipient or a stem cell or donor lymphocyte infusion donor (not recorded which). It is not recorded whose cells these are; they may come from a transplant donor. The CDR3 reads CASSIGIAGAPKYNEQFF. Here the CDR3 DNA reads TGTGCCAGTAGTATTGGGATAGCGGGGGCCCCGAAATACAATGAGCAGTTCTTC.